This T cell receptor beta chain was retrieved from a study of shared clonotypes between healthy human individuals. On this clone: Its antigen is currently unknown.

Germline-derived CDR1 and CDR2 are ENHRY and SYGVKD. The CDR3 contains 14 residues. Between the trimmed V and J ends, which lost 0 bases and 0 bases, there was a span of 5 bases. Sorted-subset replicate PCR reactions contained approximately 190 ng DNA, corresponding to about 30,000 T cell genomes. Method: immunoSEQ multiplex PCR; TCRdb's copy keeps in-frame clones and lacks some. Counted here are about 600,000 clones, around 95% occurring once; the ten biggest clones make up 0.1% to 0.11%. General study findings and limits: In having few donors, the study represented limited genetic and exposure-history diversity. The sharing of roughly 5% of naive CD4 clonotypes was seen across a few donors.

Terminally differentiated effector memory CD45RA+ cells were left out of the naive CD8 fraction, which was CD45RO-negative and positively selected for CCR7. Sequencing used naive CD8+ T cells sorted from blood. This chain links TRBV10-3 with TRBJ1-1, with unresolved D. The sequence was obtained from a woman aged 30 to 39 in good health. In DNA, the CDR3 is TGTGCCATCAGTGAGTCGAAGGTGAACACTGAAGCTTTCTTT. Protein: CAISESKVNTEAFF.